This record looks at one TCR beta chain sequence and its context. This entry is derived from a study of T cell responses to AZD1222 COVID-19 vaccine. Across the whole study: Investigators merged groups given second doses at roughly 4 or roughly 12 weeks.

This CDR3 is 15 amino acids long. Germline V gives CDR1 MNHEY, CDR2 SMNVEV (reference sequence). V gave up 5 bases and J gave up 4 bases, with 17 bases separating them. Profiling relied on immunoSEQ multiplex PCR, and the TCRdb table lists in-frame clones only, not all of them. The sample shows 150,000 or so clones, 89% of them seen only once. Sequencing used peripheral blood, obtained on day 0 of AZD1222 vaccination. This clonotype originated in an adult in good health. The V call is TRBV27, the J call TRBJ1-1; perhaps TRBD1 as D (5 bases). The CDR3 DNA reads TGTGCCAGCAGTATTATAGGAGGGGCTAGCACTGAAGCTTTCTTT. The encoded protein is CASSIIGGASTEAFF.